This T cell receptor beta chain was recovered during a study of CD8 T cells in Susac syndrome. This clonotype has a handful of counts. The RNA input was about 0.5 to 1 ug, and it was reverse transcribed with random hexamers. An immunoSEQ multiplex PCR generated amplified TCR beta CDR3 products spanning 54 Vbeta and 13 Jbeta. TCRdb itself ran the immunoSEQ multiplex PCR reads through MiXCR, one entry per CDR3 protein. The sample has fewer than 150,000 distinct CDR3 sequences, around 91% seen once; the top ten hold around 0.25%. J lost 0 bases, V lost 2 bases, and 0 bases had no gene match. The CDR3 sequence is 15 residues long. The germline V gene has CDR1 LNHDA and CDR2 SQIVND (reference sequence). TCR beta sequencing was performed on blood CD8+ and CD4+ T cells. The multiple sclerosis control group comprised treatment-naive patients with stable or active relapsing-remitting disease.

The sample comprised CD8+ T cells from PBMCs. The TCR was taken from a human donor with multiple sclerosis. The chain carries TRBV19 and TRBJ2-1, with TRBD2 matching over 8 bases. The CDR3 spells CASSISGSSYNEQFF. CDR3 nucleotide sequence: TGTGCCAGTAGTATAAGCGGGAGCTCCTACAATGAGCAGTTCTTC.